Below, 25 T cell receptor beta chains from the same sample are listed, as sequenced in a study of T cell repertoires in cytomegalovirus infection. Each CDR3 protein is one row after TCRdb ran MiXCR on the reads. Among approximately 500,000 distinct CDR3 sequences, about 11% were seen once, and the ten largest hold about 9.4%. Sequencing was done on a sample of PBMCs. The receptors were gathered from a human donor in good health (CMV status not recorded). Some clones in this sample may be carry-over from other donors' samples.

The genes are TRBV7-6 and TRBJ2-2; D unclear. CDR3 length: 15 residues. Germline CDR1 SGHVS, CDR2 FNYEAQ. V was cut by 8 bases and J by 4 bases, with 17 bases left in between. The CDR3 region is CASPLGSLGTGELFF. CDR3 nucleotide sequence: TGTGCCAGCCCCTTGGGAAGTTTGGGCACCGGGGAGCTGTTTTTT.

A few counts support this clonotype. This chain connects TRBV28 to TRBJ1-1; D perhaps matches TRBD1 (5 bases). Trimming left V 6 bases short and J 0 bases short, with 14 bases between. Looked up from germline, CDR1 is MDHEN and CDR2 is SYDVKM. The CDR3 is 15 residues long. The CDR3 region has the DNA TGTGCCAGCAGATCTGGGGGACGGCTGAACACTGAAGCTTTCTTT. Encoded protein: CASRSGGRLNTEAFF.

As to this clonotype: This clone may be a read error of a much larger clone one base away. The CDR3 loop reads CANKRRTGPGGSLSGNTIYF. The CDR3 bases are TGTGCCAACAAGAGGCGGACAGGGCCCGGGGGCTCTCTCTCTGGAAACACCATATATTTT. The chain recombines TRBV19 with TRBJ1-3; 8 positions match TRBD1. The germline gives CDR1 LNHDA, CDR2 SQIVND (reference sequence). The CDR3 is made up of 20 amino acids. V shed 10 bases and J 0 bases; nucleotides not matched to a gene: 23.

This clonotype was seen at least ten times. The CDR3 region has the DNA TGTGCCAGCAGTTACTCATTGGTCCAGGGGGCTACTGAAGCTTTCTTT. It encodes CASSYSLVQGATEAFF. The chain joins TRBV6-5 to TRBJ1-1, with TRBD1 matching 8 bases. V shed 0 bases and J 5 bases; nucleotides not matched to a gene: 8. Per the germline V gene, CDR1 is MNHEY and CDR2 is SVGAGI. The CDR3 spans 16 residues.

This clonotype has a count of ten or more. V usage is TRBV4-1 and J usage is TRBJ2-2; TRBD1 might be the D (6 bases). The V end lost 0 bases, the J end lost 6 bases, and 17 bases lay between the germline ends. The CDR3 covers 17 residues. Per germline, CDR1 MGHRA and CDR2 YSYEKL. CDR3 DNA: TGCGCCAGCAGCCAAGAGCGGACAGTTTTTCGACCCGGGGAGCTGTTTTTT. The encoded protein is CASSQERTVFRPGELFF.

This clonotype came up a few times. The V and J genes are TRBV10-2 and TRBJ1-1; 8 nucleotides agree with TRBD1. The CDR3 covers 14 residues. Germline V gene lookup returns CDR1 WSHSY and CDR2 SAAADI. The J segment lost 3 bases and the V segment lost 6 bases, leaving 6 bases of the junction unmatched. The CDR3 region is CASSFQGADTEAFF. The CDR3 DNA reads TGCGCCAGCAGCTTCCAGGGGGCCGACACTGAAGCTTTCTTT.

This clonotype was found many times. V gene TRBV5-1 combines with J gene TRBJ1-1; D not resolved. The length of the CDR3 is 12 residues. Germline assignment: CDR1 SGHRS and CDR2 YFSETQ. The germline V and J ends were trimmed by 2 bases and 7 bases, with 9 bases remaining between them. The CDR3 sequence is CASSFKKGEAFF. DNA for the CDR3: TGCGCCAGCAGCTTTAAGAAAGGTGAAGCTTTCTTT.

This clonotype occurred many times. The chain combines TRBV20-1 with TRBJ2-1; 11 bases line up with TRBD2. From germline, CDR1 is DFQATT and CDR2 SNEGSKA (reference sequence). The CDR3 sequence is 17 residues long. After removal of 5 bases from V and 0 bases from J, the junction contained 9 bases not matched to a gene. The CDR3 nucleotides read TGCAGTGCTGGGACTAGCGGTTTCCCTCCCTCCTACAATGAGCAGTTCTTC. Its protein product is CSAGTSGFPPSYNEQFF.

The rearrangement joins TRBV11-2 to TRBJ2-2; D gene uncertain. Germline CDR1 is SGHAT and CDR2 is FQNNGV. The CDR3 length is 16 residues. V lost 5 bases, J lost 1 base, and 14 bases lay in between. The CDR3 is CASSPTSRRNTGELFF. The CDR3 nucleotides are TGTGCCAGCAGCCCTACTTCCCGGAGGAACACCGGGGAGCTGTTTTTT.

V gene TRBV6-6 combines with J gene TRBJ2-1, with 11 bases fitting TRBD1. In germline, CDR1 is MNHNY, CDR2 SVGAGI (reference sequence). The CDR3 is made up of 17 amino acids. Losses at the gene ends were 6 bases for V and 7 bases for J; bases not matched to a gene: 14. CDR3 loop: CASSRAVRTGGGNEQFF. Here the CDR3 DNA reads TGTGCCAGCAGCCGGGCGGTCCGGACAGGGGGCGGAAATGAGCAGTTCTTC.

This clonotype was observed a handful of times. The chain joins TRBV20-1 to TRBJ2-1; 7 bases are shared with TRBD2. The junction had 5 bases not matched to a gene; V was cut back by 3 bases and J by 0 bases. Germline CDR1 reads DFQATT; CDR2 reads SNEGSKA (reference sequence). This CDR3 is built from 15 residues. CDR3 residues: CSARGRDGSYNEQFF. The CDR3 DNA follows: TGCAGTGCTAGGGGGAGGGACGGCTCCTACAATGAGCAGTTCTTC.

In this sample, this clonotype turned up many times. V usage is TRBV12-5 and J usage is TRBJ2-2; D gene ambiguous. With 6 bases removed from V and 5 bases from J, the gap between germline ends came to 10 bases. Per the germline V gene, CDR1 is LGHNT and CDR2 is FRNRAP. The length of the CDR3 is 13 residues. The CDR3 region has the DNA TGTGCTAGTGGCTCTGTGAGGACCGGGGAGCTGTTTTTT. Translated: CASGSVRTGELFF.

This clonotype showed up many times. The rearrangement links TRBV6-5 to TRBJ1-3; no clear D gene. V was cut by 0 bases and J by 0 bases, with 12 bases left in between. Germline V gene lookup returns CDR1 MNHEY and CDR2 SVGAGI. CDR3 length equals 17 residues. CDR3 loop: CASSYSGRTSSGNTIYF. As DNA, the CDR3 is TGTGCCAGCAGTTACTCAGGCAGGACCAGCTCTGGAAACACCATATATTTT.

The chain carries TRBV5-4 and TRBJ2-7, with 14 bases aligning to TRBD2. The J segment lost 0 bases and the V segment lost 4 bases, leaving 12 bases of the junction unmatched. Germline CDR1 SGHNT, CDR2 YYREEE (reference sequence). This CDR3 is built from 19 residues. CDR3 residues: CASSRGLAGAHRFSYEQYF. The CDR3 DNA reads as TGTGCCAGCAGCCGGGGACTAGCGGGGGCGCACAGGTTCTCCTACGAGCAGTACTTC.

About this clonotype itself: The junction departs from the called germline gene at one end, perhaps through a read error. J is TRBJ2-1 and V is TRBV2, with TRBD2 identical over 13 bases. Germline CDR1 reads SNHLY; CDR2 reads FYNNEI. The CDR3 is made up of 16 amino acids. Written as DNA, the CDR3 is TGTGCCGGTTCCGGGACTAGCGGGACCTCCTCCAATGAGCAGTTCTTC. Translating it yields CAGSGTSGTSSNEQFF. Based on the CDR3 plus reference TRBV2 and TRBJ2-1, the full variable domain is EPEVTQTPSHQVTQMGQEVILRCVPISNHLYFYWYRQILGQKVEFLVSFYNNEISEKSEIFDDQFSVERPDGSNFTLKIRSTKLEDSAMYFCAGSGTSGTSSNEQFFGPGTRLTVL.

This clonotype has more than one count but fewer than ten. The chain employs TRBV15 and TRBJ2-6, with D perhaps matching TRBD1 (6 bases). This CDR3 spans 16 amino acids. Trimming took 0 bases from V and 4 from J, leaving 10 bases between them. Germline V CDR1 and CDR2: LNHNV, YYDKDF (reference sequence). The CDR3 protein is CATSRDRDTGANVLTF. DNA for the CDR3: TGTGCCACCAGCAGAGATCGGGACACCGGGGCCAACGTCCTGACTTTC. Based on the CDR3 plus reference TRBV15 and TRBJ2-6, the full variable domain is DAMVIQNPRYQVTQFGKPVTLSCSQTLNHNVMYWYQQKSSQAPKLLFHYYDKDFNNEADTPDNFQSRRPNTSFCFLDIRSPGLGDTAMYLCATSRDRDTGANVLTFGAGSRLTVL.

The table lists this clonotype with many counts. This sequence joins TRBV29-1 and TRBJ2-2; 9 bases match TRBD2. J was trimmed by 7 bases and V by 7 bases; bases with no gene match: 10. Germline values: CDR1 SQVTM, CDR2 ANQGSEA. The CDR3 is made up of 14 amino acids. In DNA form, the CDR3 reads TGCAGCGCGCGGGGGACTAGCAGTAGCGGGGAGCTGTTTTTT. Translating gives CSARGTSSSGELFF.

A remark on this clonotype: A much larger clonotype is one base distant, so this may be a read error. The J gene is TRBJ2-1, the V gene TRBV18; D ambiguous. This CDR3 contains 14 residues. Germline V gives CDR1 KGHSH, CDR2 LQKENI. The CDR3, as DNA: TGTGCCATCTCACCAGGTCAGGCCTACAATGAGCAGTTCTTC. Its protein product is CAISPGQAYNEQFF.

This clonotype has a count of ten or more. This chain connects TRBV20-1 to TRBJ2-1; TRBD2 matches at 8 bases. This CDR3 is built from 17 residues. Germline loops: CDR1 DFQATT, CDR2 SNEGSKA (reference sequence). J was trimmed by 4 bases and V by 0 bases; bases with no gene match: 11. The CDR3 protein is CSARDLSGLAGYNEQFF. DNA for the CDR3: TGCAGTGCTAGAGATCTCTCCGGGCTAGCGGGTTACAATGAGCAGTTCTTC.

The genes are TRBV20-1 and TRBJ1-2, with 7 nucleotides matching TRBD1. The CDR3 totals 15 residues. Unmatched junction bases numbered 14, after V lost 6 bases and J lost 4 bases. The germline gives CDR1 DFQATT, CDR2 SNEGSKA (reference sequence). The CDR3 sequence is CSASPRTGTSYGYTF. Here the CDR3 DNA reads TGCAGTGCCAGTCCCAGGACAGGTACTAGCTATGGCTACACCTTC.

The sample holds many counts of this clonotype. The chain recombines TRBV7-2 with TRBJ2-3; 9 bases match TRBD2. The germline gives CDR1 SGHTA, CDR2 FQGNSA. CDR3 length: 16 amino acids. V trimming: 5 bases; J trimming: 0 bases; junction bases outside the gene matches: 6. CDR3 DNA: TGTGCCAGCAGCCCCCGCCTAGCGGGAAGCACAGATACGCAGTATTTT. Protein sequence: CASSPRLAGSTDTQYF.

This clonotype was observed a handful of times. The rearrangement links TRBV20-1 to TRBJ2-5; 13 positions agree with TRBD2. Germline V gene lookup returns CDR1 DFQATT and CDR2 SNEGSKA (reference sequence). The CDR3 spans 16 residues. V was pared by 6 bases and J by 4 bases, with 11 bases of the junction left unmatched. CDR3 in amino acids: CSAGLAGIRPGETQYF. The CDR3 DNA reads TGCAGTGCGGGACTAGCGGGAATCCGCCCCGGAGAGACCCAGTACTTC.

This clonotype was seen many times. The chain employs TRBV7-2 and TRBJ1-5; D may be TRBD1 (6 bases). Looked up from germline, CDR1 is SGHTA and CDR2 is FQGNSA. With 4 bases removed from V and 6 bases from J, the gap between germline ends came to 10 bases. The CDR3 length is 13 residues. The CDR3 DNA reads as TGTGCCAGCAGCTGGGGGGGCCCTCAGCCCCAGCATTTT. Its translation is CASSWGGPQPQHF.

This clonotype was seen ten or more times. V and J are TRBV14 and TRBJ2-1, with 7 positions matching TRBD2. The germline CDR1 and CDR2 sequences are SGHDN and FVKESK. This CDR3 region has 16 residues. Losses at the gene ends were 1 base for V and 2 bases for J; bases not matched to a gene: 5. Written as DNA, the CDR3 is TGTGCCAGCAGCCAAGGTGGGCTAGCGGCCTACAATGAGCAGTTCTTC. It specifies CASSQGGLAAYNEQFF.

This clonotype appeared a few times. The chain is built from TRBV28 and TRBJ2-5; D is perhaps TRBD2 (5 bases). Germline CDR1 and CDR2: MDHEN and SYDVKM. Deletions cut 7 bases from V and 4 bases from J, with 13 bases between. The CDR3 covers 13 residues. The CDR3 DNA reads as TGTGCCAGCATATCGACGGGAAGAGAGACCCAGTACTTC. It yields the protein CASISTGRETQYF.